Listed below are T cell receptor beta chains from one sample, sequenced in a study of cytomegalovirus exposure and HLA in healthy donors. Generated by immunoSEQ multiplex PCR, the TCRdb table keeps only in-frame clones and is missing some. This sample has about 170,000 clones, with 76% found just once. The material sequenced was PBMCs. The receptors stem from a female donor in good health and CMV-seronegative. Each CDR3 is given with its conserved first and last residue. The D gene is left open where the match is weak. Some rows mark clone size as missing; the rest say once, few, many or name a class of expanded clone.

j_gene | abundance | d_gene | v_gene | CDR3aa | CDR3nt
TRBJ2-6 | . | . | TRBV6-4 | CASSDSSSGANGLTF | TGTGCCAGCAGTGACTCAAGTAGTGGGGCCAACGGCCTGACTTTC
TRBJ2-7 | . | TRBD1 | TRBV12-5 | CASGLVVGTGLNEQYF | TGTGCTAGTGGTTTGGTAGTAGGGACAGGGTTAAACGAGCAGTACTTC
TRBJ1-2 | . | TRBD1 | TRBV7-9 | CASSRDRAYRGGYTF | TGTGCCAGCAGCCGGGACAGGGCCTACAGGGGTGGCTACACCTTC
TRBJ2-6 | few | TRBD1 | TRBV11-1 | CASSPRGPGANGLTF | TGTGCCAGCAGCCCAAGGGGGCCTGGGGCCAACGGCCTGACTTTC
TRBJ1-5 | . | . | TRBV18 | CASSPGWGGNQPQHF | TGTGCCAGCTCACCGGGATGGGGAGGCAATCAGCCCCAGCATTTT
TRBJ2-7 | . | . | TRBV6-1 | CASREFQGYSYEQYF | TGTGCCAGCAGGGAATTTCAGGGGTACTCCTACGAGCAGTACTTC
TRBJ1-2 | . | TRBD1 | TRBV30 | CAGRNRGESGYTF | TGTGCCGGACGAAACAGGGGCGAATCGGGCTACACCTTC
TRBJ2-3 | few | TRBD1 | TRBV18 | CASSPDRVTDTQYF | TGTGCCAGCTCACCGGACAGGGTCACAGATACGCAGTATTTT
TRBJ2-5 | . | TRBD2 | TRBV7-2 | CASSRHSAGDGETQYF | TGTGCCAGCAGCCGCCATTCCGCGGGAGATGGGGAGACCCAGTACTTC
TRBJ2-7 | . | TRBD1 | TRBV9 | CASSVLGTGTGEQYF | TGTGCCAGCAGCGTTCTGGGGACAGGGACGGGGGAGCAGTACTTC
TRBJ2-1 | . | TRBD1 | TRBV7-2 | CASSRTGTAYNEQFF | TGTGCCAGCTCCCGGACAGGGACAGCCTACAATGAGCAGTTCTTC
TRBJ1-1 | . | TRBD1 | TRBV4-1 | CASSQDPTRGLAEAFF | TGCGCCAGCAGCCAAGATCCCACCAGGGGGTTGGCTGAAGCTTTCTTT
TRBJ2-7 | . | . | TRBV30 | CAWSVLIRSYEQYF | TGTGCCTGGAGTGTACTAATTAGGAGCTACGAGCAGTACTTC
TRBJ2-1 | few | TRBD1 | TRBV7-9 | CASSSWTGDNEQFF | TGTGCCAGCAGCTCCTGGACAGGCGACAATGAGCAGTTCTTC
TRBJ1-2 | once | . | TRBV13 | CASRAKGRYGYTF | TGTGCCAGCAGGGCAAAGGGGCGCTATGGCTACACCTTC
TRBJ2-3 | . | TRBD2 | TRBV18 | CASSEATSGGTQYF | TGTGCCAGCTCCGAAGCTACTAGCGGGGGCACGCAGTATTTT
TRBJ1-5 | few | TRBD1 | TRBV7-8 | CASSGAGTGDQPQHF | TGTGCCAGCAGCGGAGCCGGGACAGGGGATCAGCCCCAGCATTTT
TRBJ1-4 | many | . | TRBV25-1 | CASRDTGYEKLFF | TGTGCCAGCAGGGACACCGGTTATGAAAAACTGTTTTTT
TRBJ1-5 | . | . | TRBV30 | CAWSLRGGNQPQHF | TGTGCCTGGAGTCTAAGAGGAGGCAATCAGCCCCAGCATTTT
TRBJ1-5 | . | . | TRBV6-1 | CASSERRPNQPQHF | TGTGCCAGCAGTGAAAGGCGGCCCAATCAGCCCCAGCATTTT
TRBJ1-1 | once | . | TRBV4-1 | CASSQDWTERDTEAFF | TGCGCCAGCAGCCAAGACTGGACCGAGAGGGACACTGAAGCTTTCTTT
TRBJ2-1 | . | TRBD2 | TRBV5-8 | CASSLGPGGPYEQFF | TGTGCCAGCAGCTTGGGTCCGGGAGGGCCCTATGAGCAGTTCTTC
TRBJ2-4 | . | TRBD1 | TRBV29-1 | CSVALRTGAKNIQYF | TGCAGCGTCGCTCTCCGGACAGGCGCCAAAAACATTCAGTACTTC
TRBJ2-2 | . | . | TRBV11-3 | CASSGDGPNTGELFF | TGTGCCAGCAGCGGAGACGGCCCGAACACCGGGGAGCTGTTTTTT
TRBJ2-1 | . | . | TRBV7-3 | CASSLNIDEQFF | TGTGCCAGCAGCTTAAATATCGATGAGCAGTTCTTC
TRBJ1-2 | few | TRBD1 | TRBV7-9 | CASSFKGDRGRWDGYTF | TGTGCCAGCAGCTTCAAAGGGGACAGGGGGCGGTGGGACGGCTACACCTTC
TRBJ1-5 | . | . | TRBV4-3 | CASSQDTGSNQPQHF | TGCGCCAGCAGCCAAGACACGGGGAGCAATCAGCCCCAGCATTTT
TRBJ2-5 | . | TRBD2 | TRBV4-1 | CASSEGRGGTETQYF | TGCGCCAGCAGCGAGGGTCGGGGGGGCACGGAGACCCAGTACTTC
TRBJ2-2 | . | TRBD1 | TRBV9 | CASSVLGQSTGELFF | TGTGCCAGCAGCGTATTGGGACAGTCCACCGGGGAGCTGTTTTTT
TRBJ1-5 | . | TRBD1 | TRBV7-7 | CASSPGQGNQPQHF | TGTGCCAGCAGCCCCGGACAGGGCAATCAGCCCCAGCATTTT
TRBJ2-7 | . | TRBD1 | TRBV5-4 | CASSHRDSSYEQYF | TGTGCCAGCAGCCATCGGGACAGCTCCTACGAGCAGTACTTC
TRBJ1-2 | . | . | TRBV27 | CASSSERGKGYGYTF | TGTGCCAGCAGTTCCGAGAGGGGGAAGGGCTATGGCTACACCTTC
TRBJ2-7 | . | . | TRBV7-2 | CASSPSRYSYEQYF | TGTGCCAGCAGCCCCTCCAGGTACTCCTACGAGCAGTACTTC
TRBJ1-3 | . | . | TRBV6-5 | CASRYAGQSSGNTIYF | TGTGCCAGCAGATACGCCGGACAGAGCTCTGGAAACACCATATATTTT
TRBJ2-1 | . | TRBD2 | TRBV10-3 | CAIWLGGSYNEQFF | TGTGCCATCTGGTTGGGAGGGTCCTACAATGAGCAGTTCTTC
TRBJ2-1 | . | TRBD2 | TRBV4-3 | CASSQALVAGGNNEQFF | TGCGCCAGCAGCCAAGCCCTGGTCGCGGGAGGGAACAATGAGCAGTTCTTC